This record covers a single T cell receptor beta chain. Which antigen it targets is not known. No base quality values were provided; no much bigger clone lies one nucleotide off. Distinct nucleotide sequences in the sample also encode this CDR3. This sample is drawn from a study of blood T cell repertoires in COVID-19 (dated by TCRdb to the early 2020s). General notes on the study: The collaborator samples originated in the United States, Italy and Spain and spanned the acute and convalescent phases of COVID-19. The material from the prospective study consisted of cDNA or gDNA derived from T cells, B-cell-depleted T cells, or PBMCs. The samples were drawn from the first 160 participants of the ongoing ImmuneRACE study and from 1,254 subjects provided by 6 global collaborators. Where HLA class I and class II types were available, the types were taken from metadata supplied by the sample provider, not from assay-based typing. The sample metadata nearly always contained a de-identified subject ID, COVID-19 status, age in years and sex. The repertoires were released in a freely available public database meant as a resource for research on the immune response to SARS-CoV-2. The dataset comprised deeply sampled blood TCRbeta repertoires from subjects exposed to, actively infected with, or recovered from COVID-19.

The immunoSEQ Assay, a bias-controlled multiplex PCR, was used to amplify TCRbeta CDR3 regions from genomic DNA. The authors processed their data as follows. The number of nucleated cells in each sample was estimated by amplification of reference gene primers within the assay. To quantify the absolute abundance of each unique TCRbeta CDR3 rearrangement, sequence reads were collapsed and filtered. Productive Simpson clonality was computed per sample as the square root of Simpson's diversity index over productive rearrangements. TCRdb carries this immuneACCESS record with in-frame sequences only. Its versions omit some clonotypes, under half of them owing to an unresolved V gene in the studies checked, with the rest unexplained. V, J and clone size reflect that table, while D and trimming were determined from the DNA. The sample includes under 200,000 clones, with under 85% observed a single time. Of the sample, about 4% is held by the ten largest clones.

Each collaborating institution followed its own protocols to collect whole blood in K2EDTA tubes. For TCRbeta analysis, collaborator samples were shipped as frozen whole blood, as isolated PBMCs, or as DNA extracted from either sample type. Overall study results and their limits: The quantity of clinical and demographic metadata differed by source and by participant and was supplied without curation.

Specimen: peripheral blood. This receptor was taken from a woman over 75 with acute or convalescent COVID-19.

The CDR3 corresponds to CASSPRQSSNQPQHF. The sequenced DNA: TGTGCCAGCTCACCACGACAGTCTAGCAATCAGCCCCAGCATTTT. The V and J segments used are TRBV18 and TRBJ1-5, with a weak D call of TRBD1 (5 bases match). For CDR1 and CDR2, the germline V gene lists KGHSH and LQKENI. Trimming removed 1 base from V and 0 bases from J, leaving 7 bases between the germline ends. There are 15 amino acids in the CDR3, from cysteine to phenylalanine inclusive. Solely the CDR3 DNA is kept, with 45 bases framed from the first base.